The 23 T cell receptor beta chains below all came from one sample that was sequenced in a study of blood T cell repertoires in COVID-19. Sequenced by immunoSEQ multiplex PCR; TCRdb stores in-frame clones only, minus some. Of approximately 130,000 clones in the sample, roughly four fifths are singletons; the top ten hold 15% to 20%. The sequenced sample consisted of PBMCs or T cells enriched from blood (not recorded which). Receptors were obtained from a man aged 25 to 40 who had recovered from COVID-19.

The gene calls are TRBV3-1 (or the pseudogene TRBV3-2) and TRBJ1-2; 10 positions agree with TRBD1. The V gene's germline CDR1 is LGHDT and CDR2 YNNKEL (reference sequence). V trimming: 2 bases; J trimming: 6 bases; junction bases outside the gene matches: 6. There are 15 residues in the CDR3. The CDR3 DNA reads TGTGCCAGCAGCCAACGACAGGGGGCATACAATGGCTACACCTTC. It yields the protein CASSQRQGAYNGYTF.

The V call is TRBV21-1, the J call TRBJ2-7; the table's D gene call, TRBD1, was not cross checked with the DNA. TRBV21-1 is a known pseudogene. This CDR3 spans 13 amino acids. Here the CDR3 reads CASREDRGEEQYV. DNA for the CDR3: TGTGCCAGCAGAGAGGACAGAGGCGAGGAGCAGTACGTC.

In this sample, this clone turned up once. The rearrangement links TRBV6-1 to TRBJ2-7; 10 bases agree with TRBD1. Losses at the gene ends were 4 bases for V and 2 bases for J; bases not matched to a gene: 8. The CDR3 contains 16 residues. Germline lookup yields CDR1 MNHNS and CDR2 SASEGT. The CDR3 loop is CASSGLPGQGAYEQYV. The CDR3 nucleotides read TGTGCCAGCAGTGGCTTGCCCGGACAGGGGGCCTACGAGCAGTACGTC.

The gene calls are TRBV5-1 and TRBJ1-5, with TRBD1 identical over 9 bases. Germline loops: CDR1 SGHRS, CDR2 YFSETQ. The CDR3 extends over 17 amino acids. With V trimmed by 7 bases and J by 1 base, 12 bases remained unmatched. The DNA of the CDR3 is TGCGCCAGCCCAACAGGGGGCGCTAGGATAAGCAATCAGCCCCAGCATTTT. This codes for CASPTGGARISNQPQHF.

The gene calls are TRBV5-8 and TRBJ1-6; D gene ambiguous. The CDR3 runs to 16 residues. Per germline, CDR1 SGHTS and CDR2 YDEGEE. V was cut by 6 bases and J by 7 bases, with 20 bases left in between. This CDR3 is CASTLQRAERNSPLHF. In DNA form, the CDR3 reads TGTGCCAGCACCCTCCAGCGTGCAGAAAGGAATTCACCCCTCCACTTT.

This clone was counted only a few times. V gene TRBV13 combines with J gene TRBJ1-6, with a weak D call TRBD1 (5 bases). CDR3 length: 14 amino acids. V lost 8 bases, J lost 4 bases, and 12 bases lay in between. Per germline, CDR1 PRHDT and CDR2 FYEKMQ (reference sequence). CDR3 protein: CASPTGAYNSPLHF. CDR3 sequence (DNA): TGTGCCAGCCCTACAGGCGCTTATAATTCACCCCTCCACTTT.

The V gene is TRBV24-1, the J gene TRBJ2-2; 9 bases map to TRBD1. In germline, CDR1 is KGHDR, CDR2 SFDVKD. This CDR3 spans 18 amino acids. The V and J ends lost 1 base and 5 bases, in that order; junction bases with no gene match: 10. As DNA, the CDR3 is TGTGCCACCAGTGATTTCCCCGGGACAGGGCGGGAAACCGGGGAGCTGTTTTTT. Its translation is CATSDFPGTGRETGELFF.

Only one count was recorded for this clone. The J gene is TRBJ2-3, the V gene TRBV18; 8 nucleotides agree with TRBD2. The CDR3 is made up of 15 amino acids. Germline CDR1 reads KGHSH; CDR2 reads LQKENI. The trim removed 2 bases at V and 1 base at J, leaving 2 bases unmatched. The CDR3 DNA reads TGTGCCAGCTCACCAGGAGCGGGGGGCACAGATACGCAGTATTTT. Translating it yields CASSPGAGGTDTQYF.

The chain employs TRBV7-9 and TRBJ1-5; D unclear. Germline loops: CDR1 SEHNR, CDR2 FQNEAQ (reference sequence). Trimming stripped 4 bases from V and 3 bases from J, with 19 bases between. The CDR3 loop spans 17 amino acids. CDR3 nucleotide sequence: TGTGCCAGCAGCTCCCAACACGGCGGGCGGATCAATCAGCCCCAGCATTTT. Translating gives CASSSQHGGRINQPQHF.

The chain carries TRBV5-4 and TRBJ2-3; D is possibly TRBD1 (5 bases). Trimming removed 0 bases from V and 4 bases from J, with 9 bases in between. In germline, CDR1 is SGHNT, CDR2 YYREEE (reference sequence). The CDR3 length is 14 residues. The CDR3 sequence is CASSLEKGSDTQYF. For the CDR3, the DNA is TGTGCCAGCAGCTTGGAGAAGGGGTCAGATACGCAGTATTTT.

This clone appeared a single time. The chain joins TRBV10-3 to TRBJ1-1; 10 nucleotides match TRBD1. Trimming removed 2 bases from V and 5 bases from J; junction bases left unmatched: 14. Germline V lookup: CDR1 ENHRY, CDR2 SYGVKD. The CDR3 has 18 amino acids. This chain's CDR3 is CAISEIKPGQGIGTEAFF. CDR3 nucleotides: TGTGCCATCAGTGAGATAAAACCGGGACAGGGGATCGGGACTGAAGCTTTCTTT.

A note on this clone: Distinct nucleotide sequences in the sample also encode this CDR3. This rearrangement joins TRBV5-4 to TRBJ2-7; the D gene is possibly TRBD2 (5 bases). The germline V and J ends were trimmed by 0 bases and 3 bases, with 10 bases remaining between them. Germline V gene lookup returns CDR1 SGHNT and CDR2 YYREEE (reference sequence). The CDR3 is 14 amino acids. CDR3 amino acids: CASSLEGGGYEQYF. The DNA for the CDR3 is TGTGCCAGCAGCTTGGAGGGCGGAGGCTACGAGCAGTACTTC.

The J gene is TRBJ2-7, the V gene TRBV12-5; D not certain. Germline CDR1 is LGHNT and CDR2 is FRNRAP. This CDR3 contains 12 residues. With 0 bases removed from V and 6 bases from J, the gap between germline ends came to 6 bases. The CDR3: CASGLVGGEQYF. The CDR3 nucleotides read TGTGCTAGTGGTTTGGTCGGTGGCGAGCAGTACTTC.

The chain joins TRBV6-5 to TRBJ1-1, with D unresolved. Trimming removed 6 bases from V and 1 base from J, with 6 bases in between. Germline assignment: CDR1 MNHEY and CDR2 SVGAGI. The CDR3 extends over 12 amino acids. CDR3 region: CASRGRNTEAFF. For the CDR3, the DNA is TGTGCCAGCAGGGGCAGGAACACTGAAGCTTTCTTT.

The gene calls are TRBV6-5 and TRBJ2-5; maybe TRBD1 (6 bases). Germline V CDR1 and CDR2: MNHEY, SVGAGI. The V end was cut by 5 bases, the J end by 2 bases, with 12 bases between. The CDR3 sequence is 14 residues long. CDR3 sequence reads: CASSITGLQETQYF. DNA of the CDR3: TGTGCCAGCAGTATTACAGGGTTACAAGAGACCCAGTACTTC.

The V gene is TRBV28, the J gene TRBJ1-1, with TRBD1 identical over 8 bases. The germline V gene has CDR1 MDHEN and CDR2 SYDVKM. Germline trimming cut 5 bases from V and 4 bases from J; bases unmatched to any gene: 6. The CDR3 runs to 14 residues. In DNA form, the CDR3 reads TGTGCCAGCAGTCCCCCGACAGGGGTCACTGAAGCTTTCTTT. This translates into CASSPPTGVTEAFF.

This clone has only one observation. The V gene is TRBV10-1, the J gene TRBJ2-5; a possible D gene is TRBD1 (6 bases). Deletions cut 2 bases from V and 2 bases from J, with 6 bases between. From germline, CDR1 is WNHNN and CDR2 SYGVQD (reference sequence). This CDR3 is 13 amino acids long. In DNA, the CDR3 is TGCGCCAGCAGTGAGGGACAGCAAGAGACCCAGTACTTC. This translates into CASSEGQQETQYF.

The chain couples TRBV7-9 to TRBJ2-7, with TRBD1 matching over 10 bases. The CDR3 length is 14 residues. Germline lookup yields CDR1 SEHNR and CDR2 FQNEAQ (reference sequence). Germline trimming cut 5 bases from V and 4 bases from J; bases unmatched to any gene: 5. This CDR3 is CASSPGQGGYEQYF. CDR3 sequence (DNA): TGTGCCAGCAGCCCCGGACAGGGGGGTTACGAGCAGTACTTC. The complete variable domain, with remaining parts taken from reference TRBV7-9 and TRBJ2-7, reads DTGVSQNPRHKITKRGQNVTFRCDPISEHNRLYWYRQTLGQGPEFLTYFQNEAQLEKSRLLSDRFSAERPKGSFSTLEIQRTEQGDSAMYLCASSPGQGGYEQYFGPGTRLTVT.

The chain has TRBV6-4 and TRBJ2-7, with 7 positions matching TRBD2. The CDR3 loop spans 13 amino acids. Looked up from germline, CDR1 is MRHNA and CDR2 is SNTAGT. J was trimmed by 5 bases and V by 6 bases; bases with no gene match: 7. Written as DNA, the CDR3 is TGTGCCAGCAGCCCGGGGGAGGGGAACGAGCAGTACGTC. Encoded protein: CASSPGEGNEQYV.

This clone has a single count. This chain uses TRBV10-3 with TRBJ1-3; no clear D gene. CDR3 length: 17 residues. Between the trimmed V and J ends, which lost 1 base and 0 bases, there was a span of 13 bases. CDR1 and CDR2 from the germline V gene are ENHRY and SYGVKD. The CDR3 spells CAISEFLETSSGNTIYF. CDR3 coding DNA: TGTGCCATCAGTGAGTTTCTGGAGACCAGCTCTGGAAACACCATATATTTT.

This clone was recorded a few times. The CDR3 DNA follows: TGTGCCAGCAGCCAGCCGACACGGAACACCGGGGAGCTGTTTTTT. It is translated as CASSQPTRNTGELFF. V gene TRBV3-1 (or the pseudogene TRBV3-2) combines with J gene TRBJ2-2, with D unclear. V lost 3 bases and J 1 base, leaving 9 bases between the germline ends. The germline V gene has CDR1 LGHDT and CDR2 YNNKEL (reference sequence). The CDR3 has 15 amino acids.

This clone was detected once. The J gene is TRBJ1-5, the V gene TRBV18; no reliable D call. Germline CDR1 and CDR2: KGHSH and LQKENI. The CDR3 is 14 residues long. Trimming took off 2 bases at V and 8 bases at J, with 13 bases between the two ends. The CDR3 sequence is CASSPGRREEPQHF. CDR3 coding DNA: TGTGCCAGCTCACCAGGGCGGAGGGAGGAGCCCCAGCATTTT. The variable domain in full, completed from reference TRBV18 and TRBJ1-5, reads NAGVMQNPRHLVRRRGQEARLRCSPMKGHSHVYWYRQLPEEGLKFMVYLQKENIIDESGMPKERFSAEFPKEGPSILRIQQVVRGDSAAYFCASSPGRREEPQHFGDGTRLSIL.

The chain combines TRBV10-3 with TRBJ2-1; D might be TRBD1 (6 bases). The V gene's germline CDR1 is ENHRY and CDR2 SYGVKD. Between the trimmed V and J ends, which lost 4 bases and 6 bases, there was a span of 13 bases. This CDR3 contains 14 residues. CDR3 nucleotides: TGTGCCATCAGTGCCCAAGGGGGATCCAATGAGCAGTTCTTC. Encoded protein: CAISAQGGSNEQFF.